This T cell receptor (beta chain) was obtained from a study of blood T cells in healthy people across ages. Points from the study as a whole: Calculation of diversity from one million T cells yielded estimates considered to be underestimates.

Germline trimming cut 2 bases from V and 1 base from J; bases unmatched to any gene: 0. CDR3 length: 14 amino acids. Germline V gives CDR1 MNHNY, CDR2 SVGAGI (reference sequence). This clonotype was seen repeatedly, ten times or more. The antigen remains undetermined. Together with a sample-barcoded 5' primer, a J-beta primer mix was included in a second PCR lasting about 6 to 11 cycles. Using its own MiXCR run on the 5' RACE reads, TCRdb lists one record per CDR3 protein. The profile shows 870,000 or so distinct CDR3 sequences, about 28% of them singletons. This chain connects TRBV6-6 to TRBJ1-1, with 8 nucleotides matching TRBD1. The TCR originated in a woman over 75 in good health. The sample was blood. CDR3 sequence: CASSYGQGNTEAFF. For the CDR3, the DNA is TGTGCCAGCAGTTACGGACAGGGGAACACTGAAGCTTTCTTT.